This T cell receptor (beta chain) was found in a study of beta chain features in type 1 diabetes. This CDR3 region has 13 residues. Germline CDR1 and CDR2: SGHRS and YFSETQ. The germline V and J ends were trimmed by 4 bases and 7 bases, with 11 bases remaining between them. Reverse transcribing all isolated RNA meant expressed TCRB transcripts were sequenced. Only in-frame clones appear in the TCRdb table, and some are missing; sequencing was by immunoSEQ multiplex PCR. The table lists 130,000 or so clones, about a tenth of them singletons, with 0.6% to 0.8% in the top ten. The J gene is TRBJ2-2, the V gene TRBV5-1, with D possibly TRBD1 on 6 matching bases. Sequenced: central memory CD4+ T cells from blood. The origin of this receptor is a man between 18 and 29 years old in good health. CDR3 nucleotides: TGCGCCAGCAGCCCCGTGACAGGCGGGGAGCTGTTTTTT. Its protein is CASSPVTGGELFF.